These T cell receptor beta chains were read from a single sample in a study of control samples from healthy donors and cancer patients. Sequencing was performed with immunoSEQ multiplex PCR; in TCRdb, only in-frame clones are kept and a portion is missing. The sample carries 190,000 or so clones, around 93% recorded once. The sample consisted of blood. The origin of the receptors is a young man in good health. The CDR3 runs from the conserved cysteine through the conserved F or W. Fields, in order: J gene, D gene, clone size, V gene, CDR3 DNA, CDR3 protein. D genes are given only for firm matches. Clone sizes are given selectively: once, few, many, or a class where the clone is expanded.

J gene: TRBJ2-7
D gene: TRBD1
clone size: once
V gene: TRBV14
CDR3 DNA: TGTGCCAGCGCCGGGACAGGGGGCGGCGAGCAGTACTTC
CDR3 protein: CASAGTGGGEQYF

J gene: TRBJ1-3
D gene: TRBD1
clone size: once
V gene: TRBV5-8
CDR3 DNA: TGTGCCAGCAGCTCGGACAGGGTGCCTGGAAACACCATATATTTT
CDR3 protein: CASSSDRVPGNTIYF

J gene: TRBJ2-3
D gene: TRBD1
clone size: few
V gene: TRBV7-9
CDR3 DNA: TGTGCCAGCAGGCCGGGACAGGGGGATACGCAGTATTTT
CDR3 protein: CASRPGQGDTQYF

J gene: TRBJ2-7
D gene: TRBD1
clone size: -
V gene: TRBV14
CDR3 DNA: TGTGCCAGCAGCCAAGCCCGACAGGGGCAGCAGTACTTC
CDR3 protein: CASSQARQGQQYF

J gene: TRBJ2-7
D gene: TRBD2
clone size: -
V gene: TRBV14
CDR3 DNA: TGTGCCAGCAGCCAAGACGCTAGCGGGGGGACCTACGAGCAGTACTTC
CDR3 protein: CASSQDASGGTYEQYF

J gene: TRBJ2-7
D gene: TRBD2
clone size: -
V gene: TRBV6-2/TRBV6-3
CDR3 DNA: TGTGCCAGCAGCGGACTAGCGGGGTTAACTTCCTACGAGCAGTACTTC
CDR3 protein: CASSGLAGLTSYEQYF

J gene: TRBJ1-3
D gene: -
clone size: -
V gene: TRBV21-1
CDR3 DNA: TGTGCCAGCATTACACGAGGAGGTTCTGGAAACACCATATATTTT
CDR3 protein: CASITRGGSGNTIYF

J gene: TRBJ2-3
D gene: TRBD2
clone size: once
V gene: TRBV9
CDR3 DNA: TGTGCCAGCAGCCCCGGGGGGGCCAAAGATACGCAGTATTTT
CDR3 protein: CASSPGGAKDTQYF

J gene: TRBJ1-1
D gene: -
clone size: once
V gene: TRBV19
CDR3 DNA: TGTGCCAGTAGTATGTCTGGGGGCGATCGAGCTTTCTTT
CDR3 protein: CASSMSGGDRAFF

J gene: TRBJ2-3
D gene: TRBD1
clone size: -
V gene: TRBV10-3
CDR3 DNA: TGTGCCATCAGTTGGGACAGGGGGACAGATACGCAGTATTTT
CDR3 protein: CAISWDRGTDTQYF

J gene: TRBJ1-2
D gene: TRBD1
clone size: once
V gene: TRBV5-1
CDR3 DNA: TGCGCCAGCAGCTTAGAACAGGGGGAGGACTATGGCTACACCTTC
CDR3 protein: CASSLEQGEDYGYTF

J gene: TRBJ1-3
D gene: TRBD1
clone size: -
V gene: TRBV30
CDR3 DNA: TGTGCCTGCCCCGAGGGGGCGGATGGAAACACCATATATTTT
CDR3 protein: CACPEGADGNTIYF

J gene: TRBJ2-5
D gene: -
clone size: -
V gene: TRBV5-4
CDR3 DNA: TGTGCCAGCAGCCGTGGAGAAGGGCCCCAAGAGACCCAGTACTTC
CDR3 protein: CASSRGEGPQETQYF

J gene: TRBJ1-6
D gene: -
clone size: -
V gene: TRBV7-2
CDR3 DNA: TGTGCCAGCAGCTTACAGGGCCTTGGTAATTCACCCCTCCACTTT
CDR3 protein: CASSLQGLGNSPLHF

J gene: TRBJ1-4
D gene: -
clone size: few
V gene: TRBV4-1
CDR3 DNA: TGCGCCAGCAGCCTAAACTCAGGGGTTTCTTATGAAAAACTGTTTTTT
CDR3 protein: CASSLNSGVSYEKLFF

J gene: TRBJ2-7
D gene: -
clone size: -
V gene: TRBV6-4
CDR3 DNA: TGTGCCAGCACGCAGGGGGACTCTCTGACGGCGCGGCAGTACTTC
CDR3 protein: CASTQGDSLTARQYF

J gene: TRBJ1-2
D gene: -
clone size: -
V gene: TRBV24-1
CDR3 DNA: TGTGCCACCAGTGATACGTGGGTAGGTTTCGTCGGCTACACCTTC
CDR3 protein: CATSDTWVGFVGYTF

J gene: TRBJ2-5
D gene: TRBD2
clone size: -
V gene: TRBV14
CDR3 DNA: TGTGCCAGCAGCCCGGGACTAGATGAGGAGACCCAGTACTTC
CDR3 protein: CASSPGLDEETQYF

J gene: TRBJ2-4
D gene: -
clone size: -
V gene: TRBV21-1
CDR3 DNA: TGTGCCAGCAGCAAACCGCCCAGGGGGCGGGACAAAAACATTCAGTACTTC
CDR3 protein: CASSKPPRGRDKNIQYF

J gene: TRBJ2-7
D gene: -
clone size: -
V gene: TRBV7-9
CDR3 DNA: TGTGCCAGCATGAGGGGGACCTCTCACGAGCAGTACTTC
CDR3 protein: CASMRGTSHEQYF

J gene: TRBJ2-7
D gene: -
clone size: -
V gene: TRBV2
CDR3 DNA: TGTGCCAGCAGTCACCCGGACATTCCCTACGAGCAGTACTTC
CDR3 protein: CASSHPDIPYEQYF

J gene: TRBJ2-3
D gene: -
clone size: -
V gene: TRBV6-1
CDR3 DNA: TGTGCCAGCAGTGAAAGGGGTGAAAGGGGAGATACGCAGTATTTT
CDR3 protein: CASSERGERGDTQYF

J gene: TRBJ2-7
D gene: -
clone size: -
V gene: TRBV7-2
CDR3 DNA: TGTGCCAGCAGCTCAACCGGGACGGGACTCTACTCCTACGAGCAGTACTTC
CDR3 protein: CASSSTGTGLYSYEQYF

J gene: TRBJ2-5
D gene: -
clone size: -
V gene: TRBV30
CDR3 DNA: TGTGCCTGGGGACAGAACCAAGAGACCCAGTACTTC
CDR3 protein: CAWGQNQETQYF

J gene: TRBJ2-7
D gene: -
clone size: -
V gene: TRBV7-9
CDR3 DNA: TGTGCCAGCAGCTCGGACTGGAGCTCCTACGAGCAGTACTTC
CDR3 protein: CASSSDWSSYEQYF

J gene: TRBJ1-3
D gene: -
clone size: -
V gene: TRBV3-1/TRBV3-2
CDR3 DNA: TGTGCCAGCAGCCAGAGCTCTGGAAACACCATATATTTT
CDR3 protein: CASSQSSGNTIYF

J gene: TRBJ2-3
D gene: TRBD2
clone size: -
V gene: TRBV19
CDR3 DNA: TGTGCCAGTAGTCTATGGGGGGGTACGCAGTATTTT
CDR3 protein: CASSLWGGTQYF

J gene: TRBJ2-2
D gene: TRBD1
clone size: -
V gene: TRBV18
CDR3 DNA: TGTGCCAGCTCACCCCCGGGCGACAGGGACGGCGGGGAGCTGTTTTTT
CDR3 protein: CASSPPGDRDGGELFF

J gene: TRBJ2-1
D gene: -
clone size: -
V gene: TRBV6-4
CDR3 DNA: TGTGCCAGCGGGAGGGGGGCAGCTAATGAGCAGTTCTTC
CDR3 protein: CASGRGAANEQFF

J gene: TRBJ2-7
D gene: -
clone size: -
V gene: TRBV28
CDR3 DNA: TGTGCCAGCAGTTTACAGGGTTACGAGCAGTACTTC
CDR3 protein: CASSLQGYEQYF

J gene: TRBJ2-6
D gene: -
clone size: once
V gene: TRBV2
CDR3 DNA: TGTGCCAGCTCCAGGAGTTGGGGGGAGTTTGGGGCCAACGTCCTGACTTTC
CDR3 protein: CASSRSWGEFGANVLTF

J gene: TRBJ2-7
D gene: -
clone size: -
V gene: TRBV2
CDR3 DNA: TGTGCCAGCAACCCGGCAGACTCCCCTTCGCAGTACTTC
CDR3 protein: CASNPADSPSQYF

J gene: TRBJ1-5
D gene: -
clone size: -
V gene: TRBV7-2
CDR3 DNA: TGTGCCAGCAGCCCAAAAGGGGGTCAGCCCCAGCATTTT
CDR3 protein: CASSPKGGQPQHF

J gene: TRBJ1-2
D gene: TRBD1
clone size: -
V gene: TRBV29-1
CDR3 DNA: TGCAGCGTTGAAGGGGTGGAGGGGGCAAACTATGGCTACACCTTC
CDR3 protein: CSVEGVEGANYGYTF

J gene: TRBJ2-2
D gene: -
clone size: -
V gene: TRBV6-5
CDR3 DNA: TGTGCCACCGCCTGGCGGGCCGGGACCGGGGAGCTGTTTTTT
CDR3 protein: CATAWRAGTGELFF

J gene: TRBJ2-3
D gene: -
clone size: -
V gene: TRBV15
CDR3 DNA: TGTGCCACCAGCCCCAACAGCCGGGATACGCAGTATTTT
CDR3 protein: CATSPNSRDTQYF

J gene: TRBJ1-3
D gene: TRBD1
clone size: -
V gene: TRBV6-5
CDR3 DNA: TGTGCCAGCAGTTGGACAGGGGGTGGAAACACCATATATTTT
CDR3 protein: CASSWTGGGNTIYF

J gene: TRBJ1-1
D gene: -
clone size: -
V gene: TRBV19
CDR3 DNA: TGTGCCGCCCGCGTCGGGGGGGGTGGCACTGAAGCTTTCTTT
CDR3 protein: CAARVGGGGTEAFF

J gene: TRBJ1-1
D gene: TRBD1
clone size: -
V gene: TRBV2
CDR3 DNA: TGTGCCAGCATTCGCCCCGGGACAGTGGCCGGGGACACTGAAGCTTTCTTT
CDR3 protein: CASIRPGTVAGDTEAFF

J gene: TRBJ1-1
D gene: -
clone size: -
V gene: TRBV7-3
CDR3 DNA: TGTGCCAGCAGCTCCCCGGGGTCCGCTGAAGCTTTCTTT
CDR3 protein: CASSSPGSAEAFF

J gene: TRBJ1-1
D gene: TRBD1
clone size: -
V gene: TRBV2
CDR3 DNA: TGTGCCAGCAGTGCCACAGGGGGGAGCACTGAAGCTTTCTTT
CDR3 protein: CASSATGGSTEAFF

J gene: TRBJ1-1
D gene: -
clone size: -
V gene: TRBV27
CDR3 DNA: TGTGCCAGCAGTATTTCCCCGACCACTGAAGCTTTCTTT
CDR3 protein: CASSISPTTEAFF

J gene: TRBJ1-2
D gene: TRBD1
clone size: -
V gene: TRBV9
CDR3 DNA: TGTGCCAGCAGCGGAAACCCAGGGGGTCGACGTGACTATGGCTACACCTTC
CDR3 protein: CASSGNPGGRRDYGYTF

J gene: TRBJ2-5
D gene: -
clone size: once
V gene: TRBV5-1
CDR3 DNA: TGCGCCAGCAGCTTGGGATCTACCCAAGAGACCCAGTACTTC
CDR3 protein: CASSLGSTQETQYF

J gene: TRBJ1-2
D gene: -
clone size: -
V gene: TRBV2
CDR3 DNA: TGTGCCAGCAGTGCGGGGACCGCTCGGGGAGGCTACACCTTC
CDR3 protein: CASSAGTARGGYTF

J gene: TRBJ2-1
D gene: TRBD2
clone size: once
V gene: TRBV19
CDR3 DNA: TGTGCCAGTAGCATACTGACTAGCGGGGGCTACAATGAGCAGTTCTTC
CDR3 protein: CASSILTSGGYNEQFF